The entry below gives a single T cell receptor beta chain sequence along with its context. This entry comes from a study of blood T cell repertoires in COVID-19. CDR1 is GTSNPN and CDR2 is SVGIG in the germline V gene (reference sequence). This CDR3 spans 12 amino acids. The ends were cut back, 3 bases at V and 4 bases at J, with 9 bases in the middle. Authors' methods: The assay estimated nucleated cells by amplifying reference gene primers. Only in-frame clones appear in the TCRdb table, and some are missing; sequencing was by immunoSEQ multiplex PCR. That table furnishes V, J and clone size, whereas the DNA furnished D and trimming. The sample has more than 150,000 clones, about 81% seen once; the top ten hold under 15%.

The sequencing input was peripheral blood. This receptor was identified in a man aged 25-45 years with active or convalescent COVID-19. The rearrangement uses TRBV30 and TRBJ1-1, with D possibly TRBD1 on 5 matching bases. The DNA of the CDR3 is TGTGCCTGGAGCGGGGGAAGCACTGAAGCTTTCTTT. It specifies CAWSGGSTEAFF.